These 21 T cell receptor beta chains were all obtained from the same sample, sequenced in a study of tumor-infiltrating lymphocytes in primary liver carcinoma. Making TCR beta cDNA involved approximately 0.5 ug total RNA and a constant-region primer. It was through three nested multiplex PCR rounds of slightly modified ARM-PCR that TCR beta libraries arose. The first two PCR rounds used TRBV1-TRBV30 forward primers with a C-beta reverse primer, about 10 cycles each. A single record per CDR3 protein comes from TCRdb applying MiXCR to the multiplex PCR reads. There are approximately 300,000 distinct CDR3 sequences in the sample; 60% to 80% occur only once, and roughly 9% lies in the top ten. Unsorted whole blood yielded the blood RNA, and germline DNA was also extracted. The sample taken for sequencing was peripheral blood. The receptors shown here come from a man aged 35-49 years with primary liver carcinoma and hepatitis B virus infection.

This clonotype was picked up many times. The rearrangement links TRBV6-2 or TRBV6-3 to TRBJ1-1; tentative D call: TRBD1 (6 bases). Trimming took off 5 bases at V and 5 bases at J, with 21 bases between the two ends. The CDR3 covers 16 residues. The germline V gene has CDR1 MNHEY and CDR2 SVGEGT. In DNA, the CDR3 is TGTGCCAGCAGTGGGGGGGGCAGTGGGTCGGTGACTGAAGCTTTCTTT. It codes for CASSGGGSGSVTEAFF.

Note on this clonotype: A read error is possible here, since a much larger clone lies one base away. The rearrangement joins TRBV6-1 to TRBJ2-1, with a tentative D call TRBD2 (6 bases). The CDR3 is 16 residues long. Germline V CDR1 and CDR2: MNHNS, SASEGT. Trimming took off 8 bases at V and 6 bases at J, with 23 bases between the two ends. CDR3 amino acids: CASELVGGEASNEQFF. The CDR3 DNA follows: TGTGCCAGCGAGCTAGTGGGAGGCGAAGCAAGCAATGAGCAGTTCTTC.

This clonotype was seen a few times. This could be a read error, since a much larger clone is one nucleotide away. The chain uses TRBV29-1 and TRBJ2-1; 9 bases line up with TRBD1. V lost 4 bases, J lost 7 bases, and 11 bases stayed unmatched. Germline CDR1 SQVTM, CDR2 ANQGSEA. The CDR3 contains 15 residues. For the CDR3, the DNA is TGCAGCGTTGTGGCGGGACAGGGTGTCGCGAATGAGCAGTTCTTC. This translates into CSVVAGQGVANEQFF.

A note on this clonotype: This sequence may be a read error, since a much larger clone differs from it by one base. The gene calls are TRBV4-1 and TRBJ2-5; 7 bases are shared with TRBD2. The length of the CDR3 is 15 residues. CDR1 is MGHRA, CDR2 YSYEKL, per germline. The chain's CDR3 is CASSQSAGEGKTEYF. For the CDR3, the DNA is TGCGCCAGCAGCCAAAGTGCGGGGGAAGGAAAGACCGAGTACTTC.

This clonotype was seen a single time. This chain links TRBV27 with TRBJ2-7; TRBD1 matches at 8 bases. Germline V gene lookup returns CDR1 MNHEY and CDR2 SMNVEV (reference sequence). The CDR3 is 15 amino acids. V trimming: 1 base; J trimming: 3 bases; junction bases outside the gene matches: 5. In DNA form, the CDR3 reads TGTGCCAGCAGTTTATTTGGTGGACAGGGCTACGAGCAGTACTTC. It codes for CASSLFGGQGYEQYF.

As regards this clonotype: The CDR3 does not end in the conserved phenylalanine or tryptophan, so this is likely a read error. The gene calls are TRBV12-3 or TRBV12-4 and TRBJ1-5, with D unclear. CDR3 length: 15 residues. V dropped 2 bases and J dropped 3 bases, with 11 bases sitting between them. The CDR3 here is CASSLNSLPNQPQHS. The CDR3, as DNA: TGTGCCAGCAGTTTAAATTCCCTCCCCAATCAGCCCCAGCATTCT.

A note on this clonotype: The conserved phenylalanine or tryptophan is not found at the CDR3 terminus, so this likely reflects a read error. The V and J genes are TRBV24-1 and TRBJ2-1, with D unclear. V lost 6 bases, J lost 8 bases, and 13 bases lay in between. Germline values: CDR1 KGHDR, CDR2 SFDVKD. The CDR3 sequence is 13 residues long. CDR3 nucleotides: TGTGCCACCAGTAACCCTAAGGGCTATGAGCAGTTCTTA. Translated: CATSNPKGYEQFL.

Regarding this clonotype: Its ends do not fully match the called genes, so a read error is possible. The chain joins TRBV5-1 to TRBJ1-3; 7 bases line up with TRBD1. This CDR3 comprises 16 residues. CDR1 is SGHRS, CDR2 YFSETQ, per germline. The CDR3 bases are TGCGTCAGCAGTCGGGACAGTACTTTCTCTGGAAATACCATATATTTT. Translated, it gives CVSSRDSTFSGNTIYF.

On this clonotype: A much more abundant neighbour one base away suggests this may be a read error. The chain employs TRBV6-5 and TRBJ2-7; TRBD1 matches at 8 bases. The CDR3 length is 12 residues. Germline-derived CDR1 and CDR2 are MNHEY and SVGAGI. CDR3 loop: CASSQGAYEHYF. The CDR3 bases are TGTGCCAGCAGCCAGGGGGCCTACGAGCATTACTTC.

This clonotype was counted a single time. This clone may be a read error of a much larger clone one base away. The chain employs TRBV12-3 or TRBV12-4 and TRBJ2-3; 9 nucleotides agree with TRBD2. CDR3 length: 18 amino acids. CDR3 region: CASSLKLAGFSSTYTQYF. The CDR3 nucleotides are TGTGCCAGCAGTTTAAAACTAGCGGGTTTTTCTAGCACATATACGCAGTATTTT.

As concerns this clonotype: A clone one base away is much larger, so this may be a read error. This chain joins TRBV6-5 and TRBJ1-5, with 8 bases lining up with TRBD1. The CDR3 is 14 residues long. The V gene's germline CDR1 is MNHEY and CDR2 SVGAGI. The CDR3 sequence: CASSFGQGERPQRF. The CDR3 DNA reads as TGTGCCAGCAGTTTCGGACAGGGCGAAAGGCCCCAGCGTTTT.

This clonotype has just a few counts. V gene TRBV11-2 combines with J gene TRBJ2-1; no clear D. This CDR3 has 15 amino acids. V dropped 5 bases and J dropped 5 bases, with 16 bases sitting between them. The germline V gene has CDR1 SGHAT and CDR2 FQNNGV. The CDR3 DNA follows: TGTGCCAGCAGCCCTCCGGTGGCGATTGACAATGAGCAGTTCTTC. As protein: CASSPPVAIDNEQFF.

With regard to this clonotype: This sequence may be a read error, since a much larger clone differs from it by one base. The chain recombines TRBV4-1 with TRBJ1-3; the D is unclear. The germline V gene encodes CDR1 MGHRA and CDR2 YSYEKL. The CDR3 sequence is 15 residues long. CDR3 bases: TGCGCCAGCAGCCAAGTAAGGTTGGAGGGAAACACCATGTATTTT. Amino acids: CASSQVRLEGNTMYF.

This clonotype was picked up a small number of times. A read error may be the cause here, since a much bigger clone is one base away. Here the CDR3 reads CASSYATSSENLFDEQYF. DNA for the CDR3: TGTGCCAGCAGTTACGCTACGAGTAGCGAGAACCTTTTCGACGAGCAGTACTTC. V gene TRBV6-5 combines with J gene TRBJ2-7; weak D call: TRBD2 (5 bases). In germline, CDR1 is MNHEY, CDR2 SVGAGI. The germline V and J ends were trimmed by 2 bases and 5 bases, with 25 bases remaining between them. CDR3 length equals 18 residues.

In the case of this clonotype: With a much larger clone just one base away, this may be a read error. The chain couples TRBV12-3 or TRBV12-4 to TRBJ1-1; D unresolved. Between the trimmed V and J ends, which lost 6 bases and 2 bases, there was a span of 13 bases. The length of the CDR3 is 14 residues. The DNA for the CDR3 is TGTGCCAGCAGACTTGGGAATGCAAACACTGAAGCTTTCTTT. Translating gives CASRLGNANTEAFF.

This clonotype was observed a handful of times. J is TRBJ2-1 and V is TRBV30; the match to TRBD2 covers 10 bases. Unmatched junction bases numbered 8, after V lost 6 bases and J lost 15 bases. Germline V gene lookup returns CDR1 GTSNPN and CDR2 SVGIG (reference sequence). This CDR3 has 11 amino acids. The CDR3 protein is CACHSGRLPFF. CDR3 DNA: TGTGCCTGTCATAGCGGGAGGTTGCCGTTCTTC. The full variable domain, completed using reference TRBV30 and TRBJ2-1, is SQTIHQWPATLVQPVGSPLSLECTVEGTSNPNLYWYRQAAGRGLQLLFYSVGIGQISSEVPQNLSASRPQDRQFILSSKKLLLSDSGFYLCACHSGRLPFFGPGTRLTVL.

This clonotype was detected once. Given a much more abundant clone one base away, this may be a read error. CDR3 sequence: CDSTLGSGNQPQHF. For the CDR3, the DNA is TGTGACAGCACCTTGGGGTCTGGCAATCAGCCCCAGCATTTT. V usage is TRBV6-2 or TRBV6-3 and J usage is TRBJ1-5; D gene ambiguous. There are 14 residues in the CDR3. The germline V gene encodes CDR1 MNHEY and CDR2 SVGEGT.

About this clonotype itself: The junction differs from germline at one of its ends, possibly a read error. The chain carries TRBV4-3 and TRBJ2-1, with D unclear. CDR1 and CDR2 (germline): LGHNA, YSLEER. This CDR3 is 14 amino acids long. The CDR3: CTSSQDPGLRDLFF. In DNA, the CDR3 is TGCACCAGCAGCCAGGATCCGGGCCTCCGAGATCTCTTCTTC.

CDR3 in amino acids: CASSWTSGTTGELFF. The CDR3 DNA is TGTGCCAGCAGCTGGACTAGCGGCACTACCGGGGAGCTGTTTTTT. The chain joins TRBV11-2 to TRBJ2-2; 10 bases are a match to TRBD2. Germline V gene sequence: CDR1 SGHAT, CDR2 FQNNGV. V lost 4 bases, J lost 5 bases, and 4 bases stayed unmatched. The CDR3 is 15 amino acids.

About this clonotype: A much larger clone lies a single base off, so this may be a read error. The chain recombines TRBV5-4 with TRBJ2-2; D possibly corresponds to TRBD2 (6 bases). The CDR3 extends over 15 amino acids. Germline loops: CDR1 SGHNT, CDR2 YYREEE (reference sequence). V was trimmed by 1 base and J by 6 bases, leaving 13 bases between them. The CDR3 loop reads CASSLSGVTSGELFF. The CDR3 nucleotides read TGTGCCAGCAGCTTGTCGGGGGTAACCTCCGGGGAGCTGTTTTTT.

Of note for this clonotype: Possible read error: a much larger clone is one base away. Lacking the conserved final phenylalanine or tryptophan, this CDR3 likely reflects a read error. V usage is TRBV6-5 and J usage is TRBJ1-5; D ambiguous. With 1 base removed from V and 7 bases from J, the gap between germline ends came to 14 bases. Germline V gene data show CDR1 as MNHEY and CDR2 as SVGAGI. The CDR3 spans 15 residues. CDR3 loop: CASSYLSGSGQPQHY. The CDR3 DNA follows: TGTGCCAGCAGTTACTTATCCGGGAGTGGCCAGCCCCAGCATTAT.